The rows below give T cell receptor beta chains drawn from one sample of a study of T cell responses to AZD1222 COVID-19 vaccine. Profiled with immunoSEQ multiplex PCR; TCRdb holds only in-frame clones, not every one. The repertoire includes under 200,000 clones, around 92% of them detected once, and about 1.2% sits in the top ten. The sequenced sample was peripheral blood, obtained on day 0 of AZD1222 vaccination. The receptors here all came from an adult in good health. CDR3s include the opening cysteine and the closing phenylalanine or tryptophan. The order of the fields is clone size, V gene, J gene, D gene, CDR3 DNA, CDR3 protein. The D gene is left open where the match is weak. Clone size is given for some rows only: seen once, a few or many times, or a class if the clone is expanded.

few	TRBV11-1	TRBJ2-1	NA	TGTGCCAGCAGCTTACCGGGGCGGAGCTCCTACAATGAGCAGTTCTTC	CASSLPGRSSYNEQFF
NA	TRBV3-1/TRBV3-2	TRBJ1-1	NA	TGTGCCAGCAGCCAGAACAGGGCGGGAAGGGCTGAAGCTTTCTTT	CASSQNRAGRAEAFF
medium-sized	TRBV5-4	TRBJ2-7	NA	TGTGCCAGCAGCTTGTATAATAGCGGTAGCTCCTACGAGCAGTACTTC	CASSLYNSGSSYEQYF
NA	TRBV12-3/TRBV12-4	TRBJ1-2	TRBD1	TGTGCCAGCAGCTCAGGGGGAAGCTATGGCTACACCTTC	CASSSGGSYGYTF
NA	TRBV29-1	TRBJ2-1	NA	TGCAGCGTTGATCCAGGCAATGAGCAGTTCTTC	CSVDPGNEQFF
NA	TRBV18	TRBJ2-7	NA	TGTGCCAGCTCACCAGGAGACAAGAACGAGCAGTACTTC	CASSPGDKNEQYF
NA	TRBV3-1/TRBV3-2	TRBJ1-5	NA	TGTGCCAGCAGCCAAGGTCCCAATCAGCCCCAGCATTTT	CASSQGPNQPQHF
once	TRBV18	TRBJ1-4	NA	TGTGCCAGCTCACTGAATGGCTTCGGTGGGGAAAAACTGTTTTTT	CASSLNGFGGEKLFF
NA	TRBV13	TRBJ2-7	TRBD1	TGTGCCAGCAGCTTTGGGACAGACTACGAGCAGTACTTC	CASSFGTDYEQYF
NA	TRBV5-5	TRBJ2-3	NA	TGTGCCAGCATCCTTACACCGAGCGGACTCACAGATACGCAGTATTTT	CASILTPSGLTDTQYF
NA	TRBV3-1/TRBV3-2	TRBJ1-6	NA	TGTGCCAGCAGCCAATTAGCAGGGAATAATTCACCCCTCCACTTT	CASSQLAGNNSPLHF
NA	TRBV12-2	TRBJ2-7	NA	TGTGCAAGTCGCGTAAGGGGGAGCTCCTACGAGCAGTACTTC	CASRVRGSSYEQYF
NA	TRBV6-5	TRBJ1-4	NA	TGTGCCAGCAGTTACACGAATGGAGAAAAACTGTTTTTT	CASSYTNGEKLFF
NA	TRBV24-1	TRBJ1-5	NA	TGTGCCACCAGTGAAGCCCGGGGTGTTCAGCCCCAGCATTTT	CATSEARGVQPQHF
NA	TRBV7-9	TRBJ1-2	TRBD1	TGTGCCAGCAGTTACGGGATGGGACAGGCCGACTATGGCTACACCTTC	CASSYGMGQADYGYTF
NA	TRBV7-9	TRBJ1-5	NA	TGTGCCAGCAACCAAGACAATCAGCCCCAGCATTTT	CASNQDNQPQHF
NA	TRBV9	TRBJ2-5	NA	TGTGCCAGCAGCGTAGAGGTGCTTGCGGAGACCCAGTACTTC	CASSVEVLAETQYF
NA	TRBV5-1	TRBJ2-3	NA	TGCGCCAGCAGCTTTCGTGGGGGGGCCTTAGATACGCAGTATTTT	CASSFRGGALDTQYF
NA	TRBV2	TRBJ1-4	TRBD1	TGTGCCAGCAGCGTTGACAGGGGGGAAAAACTGTTTTTT	CASSVDRGEKLFF
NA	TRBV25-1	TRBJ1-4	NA	TGTGCCAGCAGTCAGGGAGGGGGAGAAAAACTGTTTTTT	CASSQGGGEKLFF
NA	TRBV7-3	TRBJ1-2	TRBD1	TGTGCCAGCAGCTCAGGGGGAAGGGGCGGGAACTATGGCTACACCTTC	CASSSGGRGGNYGYTF
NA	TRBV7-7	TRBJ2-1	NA	TGTGCCAGCAGCCCCGACAGGACCTCTGGCAATGAGCAGTTCTTC	CASSPDRTSGNEQFF
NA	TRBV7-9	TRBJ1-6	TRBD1	TGTGCCAGCAGCTTAGTGGGGACAGGGATATCACCCCTCCACTTT	CASSLVGTGISPLHF
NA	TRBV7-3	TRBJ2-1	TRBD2	TGTGCCAGCAGCGGGGCTAGCGGGGGGCCCGGGGAGCAGTTCTTC	CASSGASGGPGEQFF
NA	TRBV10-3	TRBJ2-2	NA	TGTGCCACGACACAGGGAGCAGGGGAGCTGTTTTTT	CATTQGAGELFF
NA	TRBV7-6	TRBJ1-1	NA	TGTGCCAGCAGCCTTTTATCGGGGGATACTGAAGCTTTCTTT	CASSLLSGDTEAFF